This T cell receptor (beta chain) appears in the sequencing data of a study of blood T cell repertoires in COVID-19. Study at large: T cells, B-cell-depleted T cells, or PBMCs provided the cDNA or gDNA that served as material.

Germline V gives CDR1 MNHEY, CDR2 SVGEGT. V lost 2 bases, J lost 2 bases, and 9 bases stayed unmatched. This CDR3 comprises 18 residues. Sequencing used immunoSEQ multiplex PCR; TCRdb keeps in-frame clones, though not all of them. In the table there are roughly 100,000 clones, 91% of which are singletons. This rearrangement joins TRBV6-2 or TRBV6-3 to TRBJ2-3; TRBD2 matches at 11 bases. The receptor was derived from a human donor in a cohort sampled during active COVID-19. The sequenced sample consisted of peripheral blood. CDR3 loop: CASSYRLAGPRITDTQYF. The CDR3 DNA sequence: TGTGCCAGCAGTTACCGACTAGCGGGACCTCGGATCACAGATACGCAGTATTTT.